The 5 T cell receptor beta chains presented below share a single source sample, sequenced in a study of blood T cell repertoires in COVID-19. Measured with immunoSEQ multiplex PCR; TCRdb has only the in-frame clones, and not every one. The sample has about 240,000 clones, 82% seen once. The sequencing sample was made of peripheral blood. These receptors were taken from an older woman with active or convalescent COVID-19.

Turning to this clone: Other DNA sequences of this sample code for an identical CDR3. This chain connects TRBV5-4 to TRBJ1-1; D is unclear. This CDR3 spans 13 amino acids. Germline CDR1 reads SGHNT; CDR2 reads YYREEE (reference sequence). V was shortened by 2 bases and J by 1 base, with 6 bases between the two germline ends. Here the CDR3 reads CASSFRGNTEAFF. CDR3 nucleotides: TGTGCCAGCAGCTTCCGGGGGAACACTGAAGCTTTCTTT.

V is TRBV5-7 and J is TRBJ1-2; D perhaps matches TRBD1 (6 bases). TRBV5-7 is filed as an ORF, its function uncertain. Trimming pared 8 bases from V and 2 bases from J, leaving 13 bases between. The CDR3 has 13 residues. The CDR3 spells CARYNRVNYGYTF. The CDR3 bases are TGTGCCAGATATAACAGGGTCAACTATGGCTACACCTTC.

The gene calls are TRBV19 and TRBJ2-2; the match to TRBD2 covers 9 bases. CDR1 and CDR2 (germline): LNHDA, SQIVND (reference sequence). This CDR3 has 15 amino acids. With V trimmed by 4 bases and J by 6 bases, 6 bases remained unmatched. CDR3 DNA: TGTGCCAGTAGTAGAGGCGGGGGGGCCGCCGGGGAGCTGTTTTTT. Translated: CASSRGGGAAGELFF. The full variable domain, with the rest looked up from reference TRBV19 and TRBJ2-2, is DGGITQSPKYLFRKEGQNVTLSCEQNLNHDAMYWYRQDPGQGLRLIYYSQIVNDFQKGDIAEGYSVSREKKESFPLTVTSAQKNPTAFYLCASSRGGGAAGELFFGEGSRLTVL.

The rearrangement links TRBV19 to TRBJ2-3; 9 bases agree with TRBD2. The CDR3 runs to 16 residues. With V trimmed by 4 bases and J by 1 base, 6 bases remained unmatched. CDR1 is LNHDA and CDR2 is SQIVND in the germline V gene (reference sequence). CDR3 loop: CASSTPSGGRTDTQYF. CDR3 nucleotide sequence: TGTGCCAGTAGTACCCCCAGCGGGGGGCGCACAGATACGCAGTATTTT.

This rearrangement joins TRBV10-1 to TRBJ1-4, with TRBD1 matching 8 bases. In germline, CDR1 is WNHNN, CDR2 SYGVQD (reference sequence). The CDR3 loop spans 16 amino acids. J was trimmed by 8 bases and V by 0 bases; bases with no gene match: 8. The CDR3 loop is CASSESKSTGVEKLFF. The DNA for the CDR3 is TGCGCCAGCAGTGAGTCGAAGTCGACAGGGGTCGAAAAACTGTTTTTT.